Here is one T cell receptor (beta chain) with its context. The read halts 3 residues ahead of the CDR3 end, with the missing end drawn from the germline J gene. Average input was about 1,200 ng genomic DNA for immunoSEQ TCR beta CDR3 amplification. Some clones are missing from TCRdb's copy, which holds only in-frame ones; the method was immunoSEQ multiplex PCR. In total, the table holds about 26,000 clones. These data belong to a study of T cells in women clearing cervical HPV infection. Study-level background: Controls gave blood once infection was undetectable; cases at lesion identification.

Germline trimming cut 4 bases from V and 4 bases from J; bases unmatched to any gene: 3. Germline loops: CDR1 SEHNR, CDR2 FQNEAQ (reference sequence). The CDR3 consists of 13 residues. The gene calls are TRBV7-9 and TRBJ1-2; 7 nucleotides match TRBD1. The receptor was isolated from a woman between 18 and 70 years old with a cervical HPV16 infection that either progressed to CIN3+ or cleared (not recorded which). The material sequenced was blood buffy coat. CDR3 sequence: CASSSRQGYGYTF. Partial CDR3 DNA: TGTGCCAGCAGCTCCCGACAGGGCTATGGC.